At least ten counts were recorded for the clone carrying this TCR beta chain. TCRdb reprocessed the reads via MiXCR and lists one record per CDR3 protein. Here the sample spans about 150,000 distinct CDR3 sequences, 20% to 25% being singletons. This record belongs to a study of T cell repertoires in cytomegalovirus infection. Across the study: Public signatures in TCR beta pointed to CMV infection and matching HLA type.

V lost 4 bases to trimming and J lost 2 bases, with 19 bases between them. Germline-derived CDR1 and CDR2 are SGHTA and FQGNSA. This CDR3 is 17 amino acids long. Source material: PBMCs. The chain is built from TRBV7-2 and TRBJ2-3; no reliable D call. This sequence originates from a human donor in good health (CMV status not recorded). Some clones in this sample may be carry-over from other donors' samples. CDR3 region: CASSSPVWQVITDTQYF. CDR3 coding DNA: TGTGCCAGCAGCTCCCCTGTTTGGCAGGTGATCACAGATACGCAGTATTTT.